These 10 T cell receptor beta chains came from one sample sequenced in a study of human T cells and chemical hapten exposure (dated by TCRdb to 2020 to 2022). Read against the paper, the sample's time point label means: patch test 1, 2 weeks after DPC sensitization. Taken with the paper, the label for treatment or condition translates to: therapeutic diphenylcyclopropenone sensitization with weekly scalp DPC. Libraries were constructed by RACE. TCRdb records NextSeq 500 as the sequencer. TCRdb reprocessed the public reads (quality trimming at Q25 with fastp, clone calling with MiXCR) and kept in-frame beta chains. CDR3 protein sequences are deduplicated, and each keeps its most common genes and DNA. The sample contains around 120,000 distinct CDR3 sequences, roughly 15% of them found a single time. The ten top clones hold approximately 0.92% of the sample. This specimen was whole blood, taken in connection with sensitization to the hapten diphenylcyclopropenone (DPC). The receptor set was obtained from a man between 18 and 35 years old with alopecia areata. Some clones in this sample may be carry-over from other donors' samples.

The rearrangement links TRBV10-3 to TRBJ1-1; 9 bases are a match to TRBD1. V lost 5 bases, J lost 5 bases, and 3 bases stayed unmatched. The CDR3 is made up of 13 amino acids. Germline V gives CDR1 ENHRY, CDR2 SYGVKD. The CDR3: CAISQTGGTEAFF. CDR3 bases: TGTGCCATCAGTCAGACAGGGGGGACTGAAGCTTTCTTT.

This clonotype was observed a handful of times. The chain combines TRBV21-1 with TRBJ2-7; the D call of TRBD1 is as the table states it, not checked on the DNA. TRBV21-1 is marked as a pseudogene. CDR3 length equals 13 residues. The CDR3 DNA sequence: TGTGCCAGCAGCCGGGACAGGGCCTACGAGCAGTACGTC. This translates into CASSRDRAYEQYV.

This clonotype was seen more than once but under ten times. The chain joins TRBV2 to TRBJ2-5; 14 bases align to TRBD2. This CDR3 contains 15 residues. Germline CDR1 is SNHLY and CDR2 is FYNNEI. V lost 8 bases and J lost 4; bases outside the gene matches: 6. For the CDR3, the DNA is TGTGCCAGCGCGAGGACTAGCGGGGGGAGAGAGACCCAGTACTTC. The encoded protein is CASARTSGGRETQYF.

This clonotype appeared once. The genes are TRBV4-3 and TRBJ2-5; TRBD1 agrees at 8 bases. The CDR3 spans 15 residues. The J segment lost 2 bases and the V segment lost 3 bases, leaving 5 bases of the junction unmatched. CDR1 is LGHNA, CDR2 YSLEER, per germline. CDR3 sequence: CASSHLTGAQETQYF. The CDR3 region has the DNA TGCGCCAGCAGCCACCTGACAGGGGCACAAGAGACCCAGTACTTC.

The CDR3 DNA follows: TGTGCCAGCAGCCGACTTGGTGAAAAACTGTTTTTT. Its protein product is CASSRLGEKLFF. The gene calls are TRBV7-6 and TRBJ1-4, with D unresolved. Germline CDR1 and CDR2: SGHVS and FNYEAQ. Trimming removed 5 bases from V and 7 bases from J, with 8 bases in between. CDR3 length: 12 residues.

The J gene is TRBJ2-7, the V gene TRBV4-3; D remains unclear. Germline V CDR1 and CDR2: LGHNA, YSLEER. The CDR3 contains 16 residues. V gave up 2 bases and J gave up 2 bases, with 16 bases separating them. Written as DNA, the CDR3 is TGCGCCAGCAGCCAAAGTTACTACTCCTCGACCTACGAGCAGTACTTC. It specifies CASSQSYYSSTYEQYF.

The chain joins TRBV7-2 to TRBJ1-1; D call uncertain. CDR1 and CDR2 from the germline V gene are SGHTA and FQGNSA. This CDR3 comprises 14 residues. Between the trimmed V and J ends, which lost 2 bases and 3 bases, there was a span of 10 bases. CDR3 in amino acids: CASSLISDYTEAFF. For the CDR3, the DNA is TGTGCCAGCAGCTTAATTTCGGACTACACTGAAGCTTTCTTT.

This sequence joins TRBV7-9 and TRBJ1-3; D may be TRBD1 (5 bases). V was shortened by 10 bases and J by 0 bases, with 13 bases between the two germline ends. The CDR3 is 14 amino acids. Germline V gives CDR1 SEHNR, CDR2 FQNEAQ (reference sequence). CDR3 DNA sequence: TGTGCCACCCCGACAGTCGGCTCTGGAAACACCATATATTTT. Translation: CATPTVGSGNTIYF.

The chain joins TRBV24-1 to TRBJ2-7, with D hard to call. The CDR3 has 15 amino acids. V was shortened by 3 bases and J by 7 bases, with 18 bases between the two germline ends. Per the germline V gene, CDR1 is KGHDR and CDR2 is SFDVKD. The CDR3 is CATSDPPVVTWEQYV. CDR3 DNA: TGTGCCACCAGTGATCCGCCGGTGGTGACCTGGGAGCAGTACGTC.

In its sample, this clonotype was seen a few times. The chain couples TRBV4-3 to TRBJ2-3, with no clear D. V was pared by 4 bases and J by 6 bases, with 11 bases between. The CDR3 sequence is 13 residues long. CDR1 and CDR2 from the germline V gene are LGHNA and YSLEER. The CDR3 protein is CASSRDADDTQYF. The CDR3 DNA is TGCGCCAGCAGCCGGGATGCGGACGATACGCAGTATTTT.